A single sample gave rise to the 30 T cell receptor beta chains below, sequenced in a study of cytomegalovirus exposure and HLA in healthy donors. PCR amplification relied on 60 Vbeta primers (plus 13 Jbeta primers). Generated by immunoSEQ multiplex PCR, the TCRdb table keeps only in-frame clones and is missing some. The sample has fewer than 120,000 clones; around 85% are singletons. Sequenced sample: PBMCs. These receptors were taken from a man aged 25-45 years in good health and CMV-seropositive.

This chain links TRBV30 with TRBJ2-7, with a possible D match to TRBD1 (5 bases). The CDR3 has 13 amino acids. Germline loops: CDR1 GTSNPN, CDR2 SVGIG (reference sequence). V lost 0 bases and J 2 bases, leaving 8 bases between the germline ends. CDR3 bases: TGTGCCTGGAGTGTGGGGCAGGCCTACGAGCAGTACTTC. This codes for CAWSVGQAYEQYF.

This clone was seen once. This sequence joins TRBV4-2 and TRBJ2-7, with D possibly TRBD1 on 6 matching bases. The CDR3 is 15 residues long. Trimming removed 0 bases at V and 0 bases at J, with 9 bases between. Germline CDR1 LGHNA, CDR2 YNFKEQ. CDR3 region: CASSQEDSFSYEQYF. The CDR3 region has the DNA TGTGCCAGCAGCCAAGAGGACAGCTTCTCCTACGAGCAGTACTTC.

Concerning this clone: Germline and junction disagree at one end, which may indicate a read error. The chain couples TRBV7-3 to TRBJ2-3, with TRBD2 identical over 8 bases. From germline, CDR1 is SGHTA and CDR2 FQGTGA. This CDR3 is 15 amino acids long. The DNA for the CDR3 is TGTGGCAGCAGCTGGGCGGGGGGATCTCGTGATACGCAGTATTTT. Its translation is CGSSWAGGSRDTQYF.

The chain recombines TRBV4-1 with TRBJ2-3, with 10 positions matching TRBD2. Germline loops: CDR1 MGHRA, CDR2 YSYEKL. The CDR3 totals 19 residues. V trimming: 0 bases; J trimming: 0 bases; junction bases outside the gene matches: 9. The DNA for the CDR3 is TGCGCCAGCAGCCAAGACGGGTTAGCGGGGGGTTCTAGCACAGATACGCAGTATTTT. Residues: CASSQDGLAGGSSTDTQYF.

This rearrangement joins TRBV11-2 to TRBJ1-4, with 7 bases fitting TRBD1. V was pared by 6 bases and J by 6 bases, with 7 bases of the junction left unmatched. The germline V gene has CDR1 SGHAT and CDR2 FQNNGV. The CDR3 loop spans 14 amino acids. The CDR3 DNA is TGTGCCAGCAGATTGGACAGGTTCGATGAAAAACTGTTTTTT. The encoded protein is CASRLDRFDEKLFF.

V usage is TRBV14 and J usage is TRBJ1-2; 10 bases map to TRBD1. Germline V lookup: CDR1 SGHDN, CDR2 FVKESK. V gave up 5 bases and J gave up 6 bases; unmatched junction bases: 9. The CDR3 is made up of 15 amino acids. CDR3 residues: CASSSRDRGRDGYTF. In DNA, the CDR3 is TGTGCCAGCAGCAGCCGGGACAGGGGAAGGGATGGCTACACCTTC.

This chain connects TRBV21-1 to TRBJ2-2; the DNA was not compared with TRBD2, the D call given in the table. TRBV21-1 has pseudogene status. The CDR3 runs 15 residues. The DNA for the CDR3 is TGTGCCAGCAGTCCACCATCGGCGAACACCGGGGAGCTGTTTTTT. It specifies CASSPPSANTGELFF.

The V and J genes are TRBV5-8 and TRBJ1-3; D ambiguous. There are 15 residues in the CDR3. The germline V gene encodes CDR1 SGHTS and CDR2 YDEGEE. The V and J ends lost 4 bases and 0 bases respectively, with 11 bases between them. CDR3 sequence: CASSPYGTSGNTIYF. The CDR3, as DNA: TGTGCCAGCAGCCCCTACGGTACCTCTGGAAACACCATATATTTT.

The chain carries TRBV5-1 and TRBJ1-1, with 8 bases identical to TRBD1. V lost 2 bases and J lost 10; bases outside the gene matches: 7. CDR3 size: 13 residues. CDR1 is SGHRS, CDR2 YFSETQ, per germline. The CDR3 is CASSLGQGRAAFF. CDR3 nucleotides: TGCGCCAGCAGCTTAGGACAGGGAAGGGCAGCTTTCTTT.

The V call is TRBV2, the J call TRBJ1-5; possible D gene TRBD1, 6 bases. The V end was cut by 9 bases, the J end by 6 bases, with 18 bases between. The CDR3 has 14 amino acids. Germline CDR1 is SNHLY and CDR2 is FYNNEI. The CDR3 is CASTQGGTIQPQHF. The DNA of the CDR3 is TGTGCCAGTACACAGGGTGGAACTATTCAGCCCCAGCATTTT.

This clone is a singleton in its sample. The CDR3 coding sequence is TGCGCCAGCAGCCCCGGACAGGTTTACAATGAGCAGTTCTTC. It codes for CASSPGQVYNEQFF. This chain links TRBV5-1 with TRBJ2-1; TRBD1 matches 7 bases. This CDR3 is 14 amino acids long. Trimming cost V 4 bases and J 4 bases; bases outside gene matches: 5. Germline V lookup: CDR1 SGHRS, CDR2 YFSETQ.

The V and J genes are TRBV7-9 and TRBJ2-2; D perhaps matches TRBD1 (5 bases). Germline V gene lookup returns CDR1 SEHNR and CDR2 FQNEAQ (reference sequence). Trimming pared 5 bases from V and 4 bases from J, leaving 11 bases between. The CDR3 runs to 14 residues. CDR3 coding DNA: TGTGCCAGCAGCCCTAGTGGGGCCACCGGGGAGCTGTTTTTT. This translates into CASSPSGATGELFF.

The rearrangement joins TRBV6-6 to TRBJ2-4; 7 bases are shared with TRBD1. V lost 0 bases to trimming and J lost 5 bases; unmatched junction nucleotides: 4. The CDR3 is made up of 15 amino acids. The germline gives CDR1 MNHNY, CDR2 SVGAGI (reference sequence). The CDR3 spells CASSYSTGIQNIQYF. The CDR3 coding sequence is TGTGCCAGCAGTTACTCGACAGGGATCCAAAACATTCAGTACTTC.

The genes are TRBV7-6 and TRBJ1-5; D ambiguous. The CDR3 is made up of 14 amino acids. V was pared by 3 bases and J by 6 bases, with 12 bases between. Looked up from germline, CDR1 is SGHVS and CDR2 is FNYEAQ. CDR3 sequence reads: CASSLGGHSQPQHF. In DNA form, the CDR3 reads TGTGCCAGCAGCTTGGGCGGGCATAGTCAGCCCCAGCATTTT.

V gene TRBV7-9 combines with J gene TRBJ1-4; 11 nucleotides agree with TRBD1. The ends lost 5 bases at V and 2 bases at J; junction bases unmatched: 4. The CDR3 spans 16 residues. Germline assignment: CDR1 SEHNR and CDR2 FQNEAQ (reference sequence). CDR3 bases: TGTGCCAGCAGCCTGGGACAGGGGGGTACTAATGAAAAACTGTTTTTT. Encoded protein: CASSLGQGGTNEKLFF.

This clone is labeled as large. V is TRBV10-1 and J is TRBJ2-3; 9 bases match TRBD2. Germline CDR1 WNHNN, CDR2 SYGVQD (reference sequence). With V trimmed by 3 bases and J by 1 base, 2 bases remained unmatched. The CDR3 consists of 15 residues. The CDR3 DNA reads as TGCGCCAGCAGTGAATTAGCGGGGGGCACAGATACGCAGTATTTT. Translating gives CASSELAGGTDTQYF.

The rearrangement links TRBV9 to TRBJ2-1, with 8 bases aligning to TRBD1. V lost 3 bases to trimming and J lost 6 bases; unmatched junction nucleotides: 11. Per germline, CDR1 SGDLS and CDR2 YYNGEE. This CDR3 is 16 amino acids long. The CDR3 coding sequence is TGTGCCAGCAGCGGACAGGGGATAGACACGGTCAATGAGCAGTTCTTC. As protein: CASSGQGIDTVNEQFF.

The table lists this clone with a few counts. The chain links TRBV7-9 to TRBJ1-1; D uncertain. V was cut by 5 bases and J by 1 base, with 11 bases left in between. Germline V CDR1 and CDR2: SEHNR, FQNEAQ (reference sequence). The CDR3 loop spans 14 amino acids. The CDR3 DNA reads TGTGCCAGCAGCCCTATGCGGGGGAACACTGAAGCTTTCTTT. It codes for CASSPMRGNTEAFF.

This clone was counted once. CDR3 loop: CASSNPRGTGSYEQYF. The DNA for the CDR3 is TGTGCCAGTAGTAACCCTCGCGGGACAGGCTCCTACGAGCAGTACTTC. The chain is built from TRBV19 and TRBJ2-7, with 8 bases aligning to TRBD1. The CDR3 is made up of 16 amino acids. CDR1 LNHDA and CDR2 SQIVND come from the germline V gene (reference sequence). V gave up 4 bases and J gave up 0 bases; unmatched junction bases: 8.

This chain links TRBV4-1 with TRBJ2-7; maybe TRBD1 (6 bases). The length of the CDR3 is 14 residues. Germline V gene sequence: CDR1 MGHRA, CDR2 YSYEKL. Between the trimmed V and J ends, which lost 2 bases and 7 bases, there was a span of 15 bases. CDR3 coding DNA: TGCGCCAGCAGCCAAAACACCCAGGGGTGGGAGCAGTACTTC. Protein sequence: CASSQNTQGWEQYF.

This chain links TRBV5-5 with TRBJ1-1, with no clear D. Trimming stripped 0 bases from V and 3 bases from J, with 12 bases between. The V gene's germline CDR1 is SGHKS and CDR2 YYEKEE (reference sequence). This CDR3 has 15 residues. CDR3 residues: CASSLAGVTDTEAFF. CDR3 DNA: TGTGCCAGCAGCTTGGCCGGGGTAACGGACACTGAAGCTTTCTTT.

A remark on this clone: Different DNA sequences within this sample yield the same CDR3. This chain links TRBV7-9 with TRBJ1-1; D is uncertain. The V end was cut by 5 bases, the J end by 3 bases, with 10 bases between. CDR3 length equals 13 residues. Per the germline V gene, CDR1 is SEHNR and CDR2 is FQNEAQ (reference sequence). This CDR3 reads CASSLRRDTEAFF. The CDR3, as DNA: TGTGCCAGCAGCCTAAGACGGGACACTGAAGCTTTCTTT.

CDR3 nucleotides: TGTGCCAGCAGCTTAGGCGGCAAGAACACTGAAGCTTTCTTT. Amino acids: CASSLGGKNTEAFF. The chain employs TRBV7-3 and TRBJ1-1; no clear D gene. Trimming left V 2 bases short and J 1 base short, with 8 bases between. Germline CDR1 and CDR2: SGHTA and FQGTGA. The CDR3 has 14 residues.

The genes are TRBV7-9 and TRBJ2-7; perhaps TRBD2 as D (6 bases). The CDR3 contains 13 residues. V gave up 5 bases and J gave up 7 bases, with 15 bases separating them. Germline values: CDR1 SEHNR, CDR2 FQNEAQ (reference sequence). CDR3: CASSPESGGEQYF. CDR3 nucleotide sequence: TGTGCCAGCAGCCCAGAATCAGGAGGGGAGCAGTACTTC.

The rearrangement links TRBV5-5 to TRBJ2-7; 9 bases align to TRBD1. V lost 0 bases, J lost 7 bases, and 8 bases stayed unmatched. The germline gives CDR1 SGHKS, CDR2 YYEKEE (reference sequence). This CDR3 contains 15 residues. In nucleotides, the CDR3 is TGTGCCAGCAGCTTGGAGATACAGGGGGCGGGGGAGCAGTACTTC. Its translation: CASSLEIQGAGEQYF. The full variable domain, rest sourced from reference TRBV5-5 and TRBJ2-7, is DAGVTQSPTHLIKTRGQQVTLRCSPISGHKSVSWYQQVLGQGPQFIFQYYEKEERGRGNFPDRFSARQFPNYSSELNVNALLLGDSALYLCASSLEIQGAGEQYFGPGTRLTVT.

A few counts support this clone. The chain's CDR3 is CAIRDGGGNTEAFF. CDR3 DNA: TGTGCCATCAGAGATGGGGGCGGGAACACTGAAGCTTTCTTT. This rearrangement joins TRBV10-3 to TRBJ1-1, with D maybe TRBD1 (6 bases). Trimming shortened V by 6 bases and J by 1 base, and 12 bases separated the two germline ends. The CDR3 spans 14 residues. The germline V gene encodes CDR1 ENHRY and CDR2 SYGVKD.

The chain couples TRBV4-1 to TRBJ2-3, with TRBD1 identical over 7 bases. The V and J ends lost 4 bases and 2 bases, in that order; junction bases with no gene match: 6. The CDR3 is 15 amino acids. Germline CDR1 MGHRA, CDR2 YSYEKL. In DNA, the CDR3 is TGCGCCAGCAGCCTAAGACAGGGTTCCACAGATACGCAGTATTTT. Protein: CASSLRQGSTDTQYF.

The sample holds a few counts of this clone. The CDR3 DNA follows: TGTGCCAGCTCTCTCGGACAGGGTGACGTCGAGCAGTACTTC. The encoded protein is CASSLGQGDVEQYF. The genes are TRBV18 and TRBJ2-7; 8 bases are shared with TRBD1. Germline loops: CDR1 KGHSH, CDR2 LQKENI. The ends lost 6 bases at V and 6 bases at J; junction bases unmatched: 10. This CDR3 spans 14 amino acids.

V is TRBV5-1 and J is TRBJ2-2; D is unresolved. The CDR3 extends over 14 amino acids. V lost 5 bases to trimming and J lost 3 bases, with 11 bases between them. Germline CDR1 SGHRS, CDR2 YFSETQ. The CDR3 region has the DNA TGCGCCAGCAGGGGCGTGGGCGACACCGGGGAGCTGTTTTTT. This gives the protein CASRGVGDTGELFF.

The chain links TRBV18 to TRBJ1-2, with 9 bases lining up with TRBD1. Trimming removed 3 bases from V and 6 bases from J; junction bases left unmatched: 11. Looked up from germline, CDR1 is KGHSH and CDR2 is LQKENI. The CDR3 runs to 16 residues. The CDR3 DNA is TGTGCCAGCTCACCGGGGACCGGGACAGGGCATGATGGCTACACCTTC. Protein: CASSPGTGTGHDGYTF.